Presented here are 19 T cell receptor beta chains from one specimen sequenced in a study of post-analysis software for immune sequencing data. Whole-study findings and limits: Comparison of patients with controls showed a handful of TRBV segments more frequent in patients, TRBV5-6, TRBV5-1 and TRBV20-1 among them.

Incorporated into the TCR beta cDNA libraries were unique molecular identifiers, which served to reduce PCR and sequencing biases. TCRdb used MiXCR to reprocess the PCR reads, holding one entry per CDR3 protein. The sample shows some 690,000 distinct CDR3 sequences, around 60% of them seen only once. Which antigens these TCRs recognize remains unknown. What was sequenced was blood. The receptors were sampled from a girl aged 2 to 9 with multiple sclerosis.

The chain links TRBV20-1 to TRBJ2-6; perhaps TRBD1 as D (7 bases). Germline CDR1 reads DFQATT; CDR2 reads SNEGSKA (reference sequence). The length of the CDR3 is 16 residues. Trimming took off 5 bases at V and 0 bases at J, with 14 bases between the two ends. In DNA, the CDR3 is TGCAGTGCTGTAAGACAGGGACTCTCTGGGGCCAACGTCCTGACTTTC. Translated, it gives CSAVRQGLSGANVLTF.

This clonotype was found a few times. V and J are TRBV7-2 and TRBJ1-1; 10 bases are shared with TRBD1. Germline CDR1 and CDR2: SGHTA and FQGNSA. CDR3 length: 13 amino acids. V was pared by 7 bases and J by 11 bases, with 10 bases of the junction left unmatched. The CDR3 sequence: CASTIDRGRFAFF. For the CDR3, the DNA is TGTGCCAGCACCATAGACAGGGGGCGGTTCGCTTTCTTT.

Comments on this clonotype: The junction and the germline gene differ at one end; a read error may be behind it. V and J are TRBV5-1 and TRBJ2-4, with 11 nucleotides matching TRBD2. The J call is doubtful: the DNA matches TRBJ2-7 better. This CDR3 is 15 amino acids long. The germline V gene encodes CDR1 SGHRS and CDR2 YFSETQ. The CDR3 sequence is CTSSLDLAGGGEQYF. The DNA for the CDR3 is TGCACCAGCAGCTTGGACCTAGCGGGAGGAGGCGAGCAGTACTTC.

This CDR3 is CASSLQGGPYNEQFF. The CDR3 region has the DNA TGTGCCAGCAGCCTTCAAGGGGGGCCCTACAATGAGCAGTTCTTC. The chain carries TRBV27 and TRBJ2-1; D is tentatively TRBD1 or TRBD2 (6 bases each). The CDR3 totals 15 residues. V was pared by 6 bases and J by 2 bases, with 14 bases between. Germline lookup yields CDR1 MNHEY and CDR2 SMNVEV (reference sequence).

The CDR3 sequence: CAISESPYTNYGYTF. The CDR3 region has the DNA TGTGCCATCAGTGAGTCTCCGTACACTAACTATGGCTACACCTTC. The rearrangement joins TRBV10-3 to TRBJ1-2, with D hard to call. The germline V gene has CDR1 ENHRY and CDR2 SYGVKD. The CDR3 is 15 amino acids. With 0 bases removed from V and 0 bases from J, the gap between germline ends came to 8 bases.

J is TRBJ1-5 and V is TRBV30; D gene ambiguous. This CDR3 comprises 13 residues. Germline loops: CDR1 GTSNPN, CDR2 SVGIG (reference sequence). V dropped 1 base and J dropped 4 bases, with 8 bases sitting between them. The CDR3, as DNA: TGTGCCTGGAGTGCGCAGGAGAATCAGCCCCAGCATTTT. Residues: CAWSAQENQPQHF. Using reference TRBV30 and TRBJ1-5 for the parts outside the CDR3, the full variable domain is SQTIHQWPATLVQPVGSPLSLECTVEGTSNPNLYWYRQAAGRGLQLLFYSVGIGQISSEVPQNLSASRPQDRQFILSSKKLLLSDSGFYLCAWSAQENQPQHFGDGTRLSIL.

This clonotype was found a few times. This chain uses TRBV10-3 with TRBJ2-3, with D perhaps matching TRBD2 (6 bases). Germline V gene data show CDR1 as ENHRY and CDR2 as SYGVKD. The CDR3 loop spans 16 amino acids. V lost 6 bases and J lost 5, with 21 bases in between. The CDR3 nucleotides are TGTGCCATCAGCCATACAAGTTGGGGGGAAAAAGATACGCAGTATTTT. Protein sequence: CAISHTSWGEKDTQYF.

The genes are TRBV7-2 and TRBJ2-5; 9 bases map to TRBD2. The DNA end favors TRBJ2-7, so the J call may be wrong. CDR1 and CDR2 from the germline V gene are SGHTA and FQGNSA. The CDR3 has 15 amino acids. Written as DNA, the CDR3 is TGTGCCAGCAGCTTAGACGCTAGCGGGGTATACGAGCAGTACTTC. Translation: CASSLDASGVYEQYF.

V is TRBV6-6 and J is TRBJ1-5; TRBD1 agrees at 11 bases. The trim removed 5 bases at V and 0 bases at J, leaving 6 bases unmatched. CDR3 length: 17 residues. Germline lookup yields CDR1 MNHNY and CDR2 SVGAGI (reference sequence). In DNA form, the CDR3 reads TGTGCCAGCAGTCCACCGGGACAGGGGGTTAGCAATCAGCCCCAGCATTTT. This gives the protein CASSPPGQGVSNQPQHF.

This clonotype occurred a few times. The chain uses TRBV28 and TRBJ2-1; 9 bases are a match to TRBD2. This CDR3 has 15 residues. Germline trimming cut 6 bases from V and 6 bases from J; bases unmatched to any gene: 9. Germline CDR1 is MDHEN and CDR2 is SYDVKM. The CDR3 sequence: CASSLYSGSANEQFF. DNA of the CDR3: TGTGCCAGCAGCCTATATAGCGGGAGTGCCAATGAGCAGTTCTTC.

This chain connects TRBV6-5 to TRBJ1-1; 8 positions agree with TRBD1. Germline V lookup: CDR1 MNHEY, CDR2 SVGAGI. V dropped 4 bases and J dropped 2; count of bases not matched to a gene: 15. This CDR3 has 18 residues. The chain's CDR3 is CASSSPRLDRGLNTEAFF. CDR3 DNA sequence: TGTGCCAGCAGTTCGCCCCGATTAGACAGGGGTCTTAACACTGAAGCTTTCTTT.

V usage is TRBV20-1 and J usage is TRBJ2-1, with unresolved D. The V gene's germline CDR1 is DFQATT and CDR2 SNEGSKA (reference sequence). V was clipped by 5 bases and J by 6 bases, with 11 bases between them. This CDR3 has 12 amino acids. The CDR3 region is CSAPYTVNEQFF. In nucleotides, the CDR3 is TGCAGTGCTCCCTACACAGTCAATGAGCAGTTCTTC.

The chain links TRBV10-3 to TRBJ2-1; 9 bases agree with TRBD2. The V and J ends lost 8 bases and 0 bases, in that order; junction bases with no gene match: 20. This CDR3 is built from 20 residues. Germline V lookup: CDR1 ENHRY, CDR2 SYGVKD. The chain's CDR3 is CAIPSRGRLAEVSSYNEQFF. The CDR3 coding sequence is TGTGCCATCCCCTCGCGAGGACGACTAGCGGAAGTTAGCTCCTACAATGAGCAGTTCTTC.

The CDR3 DNA follows: TGTGCCAGCAGGAGAACAGGGAGCAATCAGCCCCAGCATTTT. Its translation: CASRRTGSNQPQHF. This chain links TRBV28 with TRBJ1-5; TRBD1 might be the D (6 bases). Germline CDR1 MDHEN, CDR2 SYDVKM. This CDR3 has 14 residues. Trimming removed 6 bases at V and 1 base at J, with 10 bases between.

The chain uses TRBV27 and TRBJ2-1; 11 bases map to TRBD1. The germline V gene has CDR1 MNHEY and CDR2 SMNVEV (reference sequence). With 2 bases clipped from V and 3 bases from J, the junction kept 3 bases outside the gene matches. This CDR3 is 16 amino acids long. The CDR3 region is CASSLLGTGGYNEQFF. CDR3 sequence (DNA): TGTGCCAGCAGTTTACTCGGGACAGGGGGCTACAATGAGCAGTTCTTC.

This clonotype was found a few times. The V and J genes are TRBV29-1 and TRBJ2-5; possible D gene TRBD1, 6 bases. This CDR3 spans 13 amino acids. Trimming left V 6 bases short and J 4 bases short, with 15 bases between. Germline V gene sequence: CDR1 SQVTM, CDR2 ANQGSEA. The CDR3 DNA follows: TGCAGCGTACTACAGGGTAGTGGAGAGACCCAGTACTTC. This encodes CSVLQGSGETQYF.

The chain employs TRBV6-1 and TRBJ1-2; D is possibly TRBD1 (5 bases). Looked up from germline, CDR1 is MNHNS and CDR2 is SASEGT. The CDR3 has 14 amino acids. V lost 6 bases and J 3 bases, leaving 14 bases between the germline ends. CDR3 residues: CASSVPPRDYGYTF. In DNA, the CDR3 is TGTGCCAGCAGCGTACCGCCCAGGGACTATGGCTACACCTTC.

J is TRBJ1-1 and V is TRBV29-1, with no clear D. Germline CDR1 SQVTM, CDR2 ANQGSEA. CDR3 length: 16 residues. The V end lost 2 bases, the J end lost 4 bases, and 20 bases lay between the germline ends. CDR3 sequence: CSVEHTLSFRGTEAFF. CDR3 nucleotide sequence: TGCAGCGTTGAACATACCTTGTCCTTTCGGGGCACTGAAGCTTTCTTT.

A single count supports this clonotype. The J gene is TRBJ1-2, the V gene TRBV10-3; 7 nucleotides match TRBD1. CDR1 and CDR2 (germline): ENHRY, SYGVKD. The V segment lost 6 bases and the J segment 6 bases; nucleotides outside the gene matches: 10. The CDR3 has 14 amino acids. In DNA, the CDR3 is TGTGCCATCAGGAGACAGGGTGATTGGGATGGCTACACCTTC. As protein: CAIRRQGDWDGYTF.